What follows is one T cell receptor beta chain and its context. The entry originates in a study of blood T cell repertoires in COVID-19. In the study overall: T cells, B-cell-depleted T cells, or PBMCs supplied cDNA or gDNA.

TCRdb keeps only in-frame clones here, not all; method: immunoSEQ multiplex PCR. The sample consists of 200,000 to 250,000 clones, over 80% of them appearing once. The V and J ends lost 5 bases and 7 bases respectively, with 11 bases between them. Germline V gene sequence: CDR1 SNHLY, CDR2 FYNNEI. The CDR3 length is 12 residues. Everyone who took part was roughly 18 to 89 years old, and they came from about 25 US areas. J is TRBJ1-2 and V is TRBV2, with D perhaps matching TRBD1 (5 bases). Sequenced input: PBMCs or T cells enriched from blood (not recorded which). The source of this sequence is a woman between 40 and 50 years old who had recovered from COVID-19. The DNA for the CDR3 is TGTGCCAGCAGTTATCAGGGAAGTGGCTACACCTTC. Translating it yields CASSYQGSGYTF.